What follows are 7 T cell receptor beta chains derived from one specimen sequenced in a study of CD8 T cells in ankylosing spondylitis. Their target antigens are unknown. Study-level findings and limits: A TCR beta motif made of fewer than ten highly homologous variants seemed typical of ankylosing spondylitis blood.

One entry per CDR3 protein results from TCRdb running MiXCR on the 5' RACE reads. The profile shows about 220,000 distinct CDR3 sequences, about 18% of them singletons. Sequencing was done on a sample of blood, either unsorted or a sorted T cell fraction (not recorded which). These receptors were taken from a male donor with ankylosing spondylitis.

This clonotype was detected a few times. The chain employs TRBV3-1 and TRBJ2-7; 7 nucleotides agree with TRBD1. Per germline, CDR1 LGHDT and CDR2 YNNKEL (reference sequence). CDR3 length equals 14 residues. V was clipped by 0 bases and J by 5 bases; unmatched bases: 4. This chain's CDR3 is CASSQEGRGHEQYF. The CDR3 DNA sequence: TGTGCCAGCAGCCAAGAGGGAAGGGGGCACGAGCAGTACTTC.

This rearrangement joins TRBV9 to TRBJ2-3; 7 positions match TRBD1. The CDR3 consists of 15 residues. The V gene end was trimmed by 2 bases and the J gene end by 4 bases; junction bases not matched to a gene: 7. CDR1 and CDR2 from the germline V gene are SGDLS and YYNGEE. CDR3 DNA: TGTGCCAGCAGCGTGGCCGGGACAGACTCAGATACGCAGTATTTT. Translation gives CASSVAGTDSDTQYF. Combining the CDR3 with reference TRBV9 and TRBJ2-3 gives the whole variable domain DSGVTQTPKHLITATGQRVTLRCSPRSGDLSVYWYQQSLDQGLQFLIQYYNGEERAKGNILERFSAQQFPDLHSELNLSSLELGDSALYFCASSVAGTDSDTQYFGPGTRLTVL.

In its sample, this clonotype was seen once. The J gene is TRBJ2-2, the V gene TRBV7-6; 8 bases agree with TRBD1. Germline V gives CDR1 SGHVS, CDR2 FNYEAQ. The J segment lost 1 base and the V segment lost 4 bases, leaving 5 bases of the junction unmatched. The CDR3 is 16 residues long. The CDR3 nucleotides are TGTGCCAGCAGCTACGACAGGGGCGAGAACACCGGGGAGCTGTTTTTT. It codes for CASSYDRGENTGELFF.

This clonotype came up a few times. V usage is TRBV20-1 and J usage is TRBJ2-7, with 10 bases lining up with TRBD2. V was pared by 2 bases and J by 3 bases, with 4 bases of the junction left unmatched. The CDR3 runs 14 residues. Germline assignment: CDR1 DFQATT and CDR2 SNEGSKA (reference sequence). Here the CDR3 reads CSARTAGGDYEQYF. The CDR3 region has the DNA TGCAGTGCTAGAACAGCGGGGGGGGACTACGAGCAGTACTTC.

This chain uses TRBV3-1 with TRBJ2-7; D ambiguous. Germline loops: CDR1 LGHDT, CDR2 YNNKEL (reference sequence). CDR3 length equals 13 residues. Deletions cut 3 bases from V and 3 bases from J, with 9 bases between. The CDR3 loop is CASSHWASYEQYF. In DNA form, the CDR3 reads TGTGCCAGCAGCCACTGGGCTAGCTACGAGCAGTACTTC.

This clonotype has more than one count but fewer than ten. The gene calls are TRBV12-3 or TRBV12-4 and TRBJ2-1; TRBD2 matches at 15 bases. The CDR3 is 13 residues long. J was trimmed by 8 bases and V by 8 bases; bases with no gene match: 1. The CDR3 DNA reads as TGTGCCAGCGGACTAGCGGGAGGGGATGAGCAGTTCTTC. Translated: CASGLAGGDEQFF.

The CDR3 nucleotides are TGTGCCAGCAGCGAGGGGGCTCTGAGTCAGCCCCAGCATTTT. Translated, it gives CASSEGALSQPQHF. The genes are TRBV9 and TRBJ1-5; 7 bases fit TRBD1. The trim removed 3 bases at V and 6 bases at J, leaving 6 bases unmatched. Per germline, CDR1 SGDLS and CDR2 YYNGEE. This CDR3 is 14 amino acids long.